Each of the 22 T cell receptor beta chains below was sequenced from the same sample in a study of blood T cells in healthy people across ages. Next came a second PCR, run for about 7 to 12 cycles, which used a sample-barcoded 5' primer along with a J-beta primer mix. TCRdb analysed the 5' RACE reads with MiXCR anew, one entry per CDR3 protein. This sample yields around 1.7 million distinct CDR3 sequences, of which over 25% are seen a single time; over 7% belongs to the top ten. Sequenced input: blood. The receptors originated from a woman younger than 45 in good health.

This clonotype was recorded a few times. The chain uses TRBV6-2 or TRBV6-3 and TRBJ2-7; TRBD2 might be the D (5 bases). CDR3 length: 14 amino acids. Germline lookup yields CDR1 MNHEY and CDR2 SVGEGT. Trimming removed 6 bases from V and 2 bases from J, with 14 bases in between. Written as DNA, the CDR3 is TGTGCCAGCAGGCCCCCGAGGGAGCCCTACGAGCAGTACTTC. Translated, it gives CASRPPREPYEQYF.

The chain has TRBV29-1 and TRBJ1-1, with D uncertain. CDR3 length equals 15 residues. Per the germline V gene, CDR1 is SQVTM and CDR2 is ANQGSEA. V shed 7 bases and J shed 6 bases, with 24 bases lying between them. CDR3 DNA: TGCAGCGCAACCGGTGACCGTCTTATCATGGCTGAAGCTTTCTTT. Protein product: CSATGDRLIMAEAFF.

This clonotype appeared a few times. CDR3 DNA: TGCAGCGCCCGGACAGTTGGTTTCGAGCAGTACTTC. This codes for CSARTVGFEQYF. J is TRBJ2-7 and V is TRBV29-1, with D possibly being TRBD1 (6 bases). The germline V and J ends were trimmed by 7 bases and 6 bases, with 16 bases remaining between them. This CDR3 has 12 amino acids. CDR1 and CDR2 (germline): SQVTM, ANQGSEA.

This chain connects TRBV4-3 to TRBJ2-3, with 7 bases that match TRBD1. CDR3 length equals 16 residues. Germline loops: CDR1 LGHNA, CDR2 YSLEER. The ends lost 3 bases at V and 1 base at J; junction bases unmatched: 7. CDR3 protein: CASSHNQGDRTDTQYF. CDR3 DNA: TGCGCCAGCAGCCACAACCAGGGGGATCGCACAGATACGCAGTATTTT.

This chain's CDR3 is CASSRRAPYEQYF. The CDR3 DNA is TGTGCCAGCAGCCGACGAGCCCCCTACGAGCAGTACTTC. The rearrangement links TRBV28 to TRBJ2-7, with D hard to call. Germline CDR1 is MDHEN and CDR2 is SYDVKM. Between the trimmed V and J ends, which lost 6 bases and 2 bases, there was a span of 11 bases. CDR3 length equals 13 residues. The full variable domain, in which reference TRBV28 and TRBJ2-7 provide the parts outside the CDR3, is DVKVTQSSRYLVKRTGEKVFLECVQDMDHENMFWYRQDPGLGLRLIYFSYDVKMKEKGDIPEGYSVSREKKERFSLILESASTNQTSMYLCASSRRAPYEQYFGPGTRLTVT.

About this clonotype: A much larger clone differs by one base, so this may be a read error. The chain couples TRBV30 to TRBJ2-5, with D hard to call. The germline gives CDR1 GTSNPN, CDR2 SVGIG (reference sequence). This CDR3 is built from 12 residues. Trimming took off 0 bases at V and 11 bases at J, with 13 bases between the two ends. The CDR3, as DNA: TGTGCCTGGAGTGTTACTGGGAATGAGCAGTACTTC. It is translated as CAWSVTGNEQYF.

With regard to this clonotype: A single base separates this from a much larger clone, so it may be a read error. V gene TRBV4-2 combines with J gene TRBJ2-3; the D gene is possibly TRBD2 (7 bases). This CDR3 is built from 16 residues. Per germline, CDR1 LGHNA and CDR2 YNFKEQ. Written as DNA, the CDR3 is TGTGCCAGCAGCCCTCGGGACTACCCGGGGGCAGATACGCAGTGTTTT. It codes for CASSPRDYPGADTQCF.

The CDR3 DNA is TGCGCCAGCAGCTGGGCTGAGGGGGCCTACAATGAGCAGTTCTTC. Residues: CASSWAEGAYNEQFF. The rearrangement links TRBV5-1 to TRBJ2-1, with D maybe TRBD1 (6 bases). Germline V gene sequence: CDR1 SGHRS, CDR2 YFSETQ. Trimming shortened V by 3 bases and J by 2 bases, and 12 bases separated the two germline ends. The CDR3 runs 15 residues.

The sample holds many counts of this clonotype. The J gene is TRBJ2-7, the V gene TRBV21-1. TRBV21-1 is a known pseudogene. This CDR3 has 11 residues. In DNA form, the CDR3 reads TGTGCCAGTCGCTTCTCCTACGAGCAGTACTTC. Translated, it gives CASRFSYEQYF.

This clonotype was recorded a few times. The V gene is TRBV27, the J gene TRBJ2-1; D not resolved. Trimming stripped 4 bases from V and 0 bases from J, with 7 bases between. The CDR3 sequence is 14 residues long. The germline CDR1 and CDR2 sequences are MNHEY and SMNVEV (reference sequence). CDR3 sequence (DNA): TGTGCCAGCAGTTCCCCTCTCTCCTACAATGAGCAGTTCTTC. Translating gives CASSSPLSYNEQFF.

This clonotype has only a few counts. DNA of the CDR3: TGTGCCAGCAGTGCAGGGTTGTCTGAGACCCAGTACTTC. This sequence encodes CASSAGLSETQYF. V usage is TRBV2 and J usage is TRBJ2-5, with a possible D match to TRBD1 (5 bases). Trimming removed 4 bases from V and 5 bases from J, with 11 bases in between. This CDR3 has 13 amino acids. The germline V gene encodes CDR1 SNHLY and CDR2 FYNNEI.

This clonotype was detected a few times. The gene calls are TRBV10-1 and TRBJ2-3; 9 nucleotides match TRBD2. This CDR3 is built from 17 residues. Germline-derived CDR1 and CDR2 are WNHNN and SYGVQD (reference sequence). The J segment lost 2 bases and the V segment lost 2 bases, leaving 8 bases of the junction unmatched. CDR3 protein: CASSEGLAGTSTDTQYF. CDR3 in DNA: TGCGCCAGCAGTGAGGGGCTAGCGGGAACCTCCACAGATACGCAGTATTTT.

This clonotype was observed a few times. This CDR3 is CASRTDRGEETQYF. The DNA of the CDR3 is TGTGCCAGCAGAACGGACAGGGGGGAGGAGACCCAGTACTTC. This chain joins TRBV3-1 and TRBJ2-4; 10 nucleotides match TRBD1. The J call is uncertain, as TRBJ2-5 better fits the DNA end. CDR3 size: 14 residues. From germline, CDR1 is LGHDT and CDR2 YNNKEL (reference sequence).

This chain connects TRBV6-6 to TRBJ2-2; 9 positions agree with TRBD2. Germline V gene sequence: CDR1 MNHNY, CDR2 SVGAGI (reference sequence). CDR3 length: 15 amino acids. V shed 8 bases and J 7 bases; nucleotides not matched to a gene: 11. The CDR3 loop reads CASGVRGGGGGELFF. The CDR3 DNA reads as TGTGCCAGCGGAGTGCGGGGGGGAGGAGGCGGGGAGCTGTTTTTT.

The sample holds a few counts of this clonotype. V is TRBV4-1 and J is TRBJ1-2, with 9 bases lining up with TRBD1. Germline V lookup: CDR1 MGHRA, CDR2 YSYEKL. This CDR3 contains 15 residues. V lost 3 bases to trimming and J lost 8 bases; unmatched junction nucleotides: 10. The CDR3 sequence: CASSHAGTGKEGYTF. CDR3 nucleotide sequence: TGCGCCAGCAGCCATGCCGGGACAGGGAAGGAAGGCTACACCTTC.

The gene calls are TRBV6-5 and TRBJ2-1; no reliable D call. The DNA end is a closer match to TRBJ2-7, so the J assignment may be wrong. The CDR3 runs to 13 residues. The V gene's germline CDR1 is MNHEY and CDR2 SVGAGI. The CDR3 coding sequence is TGTGCCAGCAGGGTGGCAACCAACAATGAGCAGTACTTC. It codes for CASRVATNNEQYF.

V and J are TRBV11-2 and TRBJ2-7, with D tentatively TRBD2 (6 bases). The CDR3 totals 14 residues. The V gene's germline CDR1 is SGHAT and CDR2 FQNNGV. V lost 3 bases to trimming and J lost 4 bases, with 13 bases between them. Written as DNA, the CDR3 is TGTGCCAGCAGCTTGGAGGGAGTAGTGTACGAGCAGTACTTC. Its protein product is CASSLEGVVYEQYF.

In nucleotides, the CDR3 is TGTGCCAGCAGCCTCGGACTGGCCCCGAACGAGCAGTACTTC. Translated, it gives CASSLGLAPNEQYF. The V and J genes are TRBV7-9 and TRBJ2-5, with D perhaps matching TRBD2 (5 bases). Judging by the DNA end, TRBJ2-7 fits better; the J call may be wrong. Looked up from germline, CDR1 is SEHNR and CDR2 is FQNEAQ (reference sequence). CDR3 size: 14 residues.

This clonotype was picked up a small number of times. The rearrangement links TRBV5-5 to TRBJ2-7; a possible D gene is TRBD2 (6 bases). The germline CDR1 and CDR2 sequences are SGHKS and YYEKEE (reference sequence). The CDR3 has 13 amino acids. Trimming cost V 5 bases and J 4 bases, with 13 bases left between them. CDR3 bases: TGTGCCAGCAGACTCTCGGGGGTTTACGAGCAGTACTTC. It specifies CASRLSGVYEQYF.

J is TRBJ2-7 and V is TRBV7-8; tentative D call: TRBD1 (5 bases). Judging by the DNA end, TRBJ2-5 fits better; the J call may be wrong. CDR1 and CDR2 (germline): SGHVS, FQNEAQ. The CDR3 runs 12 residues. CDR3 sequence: CASTTFQGTQYF. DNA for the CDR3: TGTGCCAGCACGACCTTCCAGGGGACCCAGTACTTC.

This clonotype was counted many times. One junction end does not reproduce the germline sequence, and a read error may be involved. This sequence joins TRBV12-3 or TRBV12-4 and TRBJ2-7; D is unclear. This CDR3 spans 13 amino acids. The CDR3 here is CASSLASPYQQYF. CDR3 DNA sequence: TGTGCCAGCAGTTTAGCCAGCCCCTACCAGCAGTACTTC.

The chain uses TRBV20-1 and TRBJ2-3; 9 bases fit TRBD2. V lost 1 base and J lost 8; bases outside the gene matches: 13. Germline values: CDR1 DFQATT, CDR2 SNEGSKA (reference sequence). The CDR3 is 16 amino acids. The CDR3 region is CSARVPGASGEGTQYF. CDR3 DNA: TGCAGTGCTAGAGTACCCGGGGCTAGCGGGGAGGGTACGCAGTATTTT.